These 18 T cell receptor beta chains originate from one sample sequenced in a study of control samples from healthy donors and cancer patients. Sequencing was performed with immunoSEQ multiplex PCR; in TCRdb, only in-frame clones are kept and a portion is missing. The sample lists about 130,000 clones; 92% were seen once. Sequencing was performed on blood. The receptors were gathered from a woman between 45 and 65 years old in good health.

The chain couples TRBV24-1 to TRBJ2-3, with a tentative D call TRBD1 (5 bases). Germline V gene data show CDR1 as KGHDR and CDR2 as SFDVKD. CDR3 length equals 15 residues. V was trimmed by 7 bases and J by 4 bases, leaving 17 bases between them. The CDR3 coding sequence is TGTGCCACCAGCCCCGGAAGGGCAGGGTCAGATACGCAGTATTTT. Its protein product is CATSPGRAGSDTQYF.

The chain links TRBV2 to TRBJ2-3; TRBD2 agrees at 10 bases. Germline V gene sequence: CDR1 SNHLY, CDR2 FYNNEI. This CDR3 spans 17 amino acids. V gave up 6 bases and J gave up 2 bases; unmatched junction bases: 11. Written as DNA, the CDR3 is TGTGCCAGCAGGCACTTCCTAGCGGGGGAAATCACAGATACGCAGTATTTT. It yields the protein CASRHFLAGEITDTQYF. Full variable domain (rest looked up from reference TRBV2 and TRBJ2-3): EPEVTQTPSHQVTQMGQEVILRCVPISNHLYFYWYRQILGQKVEFLVSFYNNEISEKSEIFDDQFSVERPDGSNFTLKIRSTKLEDSAMYFCASRHFLAGEITDTQYFGPGTRLTVL.

The genes are TRBV10-3 and TRBJ1-2; TRBD1 agrees at 8 bases. The J segment lost 4 bases and the V segment lost 2 bases, leaving 0 bases of the junction unmatched. Germline CDR1 ENHRY, CDR2 SYGVKD. This CDR3 spans 13 amino acids. CDR3 protein: CAISETGGYGYTF. CDR3 sequence (DNA): TGTGCCATCAGTGAGACAGGGGGCTATGGCTACACCTTC.

The CDR3 protein is CASSLGNRDNSPLHF. The CDR3 DNA is TGCGCCAGCAGCTTGGGGAACAGGGATAATTCACCCCTCCACTTT. The chain couples TRBV5-1 to TRBJ1-6, with D maybe TRBD1 (6 bases). CDR1 is SGHRS and CDR2 is YFSETQ in the germline V gene. V dropped 0 bases and J dropped 5 bases, with 9 bases sitting between them. The CDR3 is made up of 15 amino acids.

This chain connects TRBV5-1 to TRBJ1-3; TRBD1 matches 7 bases. CDR3 length equals 15 residues. The germline V gene has CDR1 SGHRS and CDR2 YFSETQ. The V and J ends lost 4 bases and 1 base, in that order; junction bases with no gene match: 5. This CDR3 reads CASSVTGKSGNTIYF. CDR3 sequence (DNA): TGCGCCAGCAGCGTGACAGGGAAATCTGGAAACACCATATATTTT. Using reference TRBV5-1 and TRBJ1-3 for the parts outside the CDR3, the full variable domain is KAGVTQTPRYLIKTRGQQVTLSCSPISGHRSVSWYQQTPGQGLQFLFEYFSETQRNKGNFPGRFSGRQFSNSRSEMNVSTLELGDSALYLCASSVTGKSGNTIYFGEGSWLTVV.

This sequence joins TRBV5-1 and TRBJ1-2, with 11 nucleotides matching TRBD1. Trimming cost V 4 bases and J 8 bases; bases outside gene matches: 4. This CDR3 is built from 13 residues. From germline, CDR1 is SGHRS and CDR2 YFSETQ. CDR3 nucleotide sequence: TGCGCCAGCAGCCGGGGACAGGGGGACGGCTACACCTTC. Translated, it gives CASSRGQGDGYTF.

J is TRBJ1-2 and V is TRBV6-5, with no clear D. The CDR3 sequence is 15 residues long. The germline V gene encodes CDR1 MNHEY and CDR2 SVGAGI. Between the trimmed V and J ends, which lost 6 bases and 1 base, there was a span of 15 bases. The CDR3 sequence is CASRIDLTGNYGYTF. The CDR3 DNA reads as TGTGCCAGCAGAATTGACTTGACTGGTAACTATGGCTACACCTTC.

The chain carries TRBV3-1 (or the pseudogene TRBV3-2) and TRBJ1-2, with D unresolved. Trimming stripped 0 bases from V and 4 bases from J, with 9 bases between. Germline CDR1 LGHDT, CDR2 YNNKEL (reference sequence). The CDR3 length is 14 residues. Written as DNA, the CDR3 is TGTGCCAGCAGCCAAGATAACCGAATCTATGGCTACACCTTC. Translating it yields CASSQDNRIYGYTF.

The chain recombines TRBV5-1 with TRBJ2-2, with TRBD1 matching over 9 bases. This CDR3 is 16 amino acids long. Unmatched junction bases numbered 11, after V lost 5 bases and J lost 6 bases. Germline V lookup: CDR1 SGHRS, CDR2 YFSETQ. The CDR3 loop reads CASRLTGTGSAGELFF. The DNA of the CDR3 is TGCGCCAGCAGGTTAACCGGGACAGGGTCCGCCGGGGAGCTGTTTTTT.

The CDR3 DNA sequence: TGCAGTGCTAGGTACAGGGAGACCCAGTACTTC. Protein product: CSARYRETQYF. The J gene is TRBJ2-5, the V gene TRBV20-1, with D tentatively TRBD1 (5 bases). Germline V gives CDR1 DFQATT, CDR2 SNEGSKA (reference sequence). This CDR3 comprises 11 residues. V gave up 3 bases and J gave up 5 bases, with 7 bases separating them.

V gene TRBV4-2 combines with J gene TRBJ1-5; D is ambiguous. The germline V gene encodes CDR1 LGHNA and CDR2 YNFKEQ. Between the trimmed V and J ends, which lost 1 base and 5 bases, there was a span of 12 bases. This CDR3 has 15 amino acids. The CDR3 DNA follows: TGTGCCAGCAGCCAAGTTGATGGTTTTGATCAGCCCCAGCATTTT. Protein product: CASSQVDGFDQPQHF.

J is TRBJ2-3 and V is TRBV25-1, with D perhaps TRBD2 (6 bases). The germline V gene encodes CDR1 MGHDK and CDR2 SYGVNS. CDR3 length: 17 amino acids. V was pared by 2 bases and J by 1 base, with 16 bases between. CDR3 coding DNA: TGTGCCAGCAGTGAAGGGATCCTAGCGACACGCACAGATACGCAGTATTTT. It codes for CASSEGILATRTDTQYF.

This clone was counted a single time. The V and J genes are TRBV30 and TRBJ1-1, with 11 nucleotides matching TRBD1. Trimming at V came to 5 bases and at J to 4 bases, leaving 9 bases not matched to a gene. The CDR3 loop spans 15 amino acids. Germline CDR1 and CDR2: GTSNPN and SVGIG (reference sequence). The CDR3 nucleotides are TGTGCCTGGGGGACAGGGGGTCTCTGGGTCACTGAAGCTTTCTTT. Translated, it gives CAWGTGGLWVTEAFF.

The chain couples TRBV2 to TRBJ1-2; 9 bases map to TRBD1. Germline V gene sequence: CDR1 SNHLY, CDR2 FYNNEI. CDR3 length: 14 amino acids. V trimming: 4 bases; J trimming: 4 bases; junction bases outside the gene matches: 4. The CDR3 bases are TGTGCCAGCAGTGGAGACAGGGGGTCCTATGGCTACACCTTC. Translating gives CASSGDRGSYGYTF.

This clone came up a few times. The chain is built from TRBV29-1 and TRBJ2-3; D perhaps matches TRBD1 (5 bases). V was clipped by 7 bases and J by 5 bases, with 16 bases between them. Germline V lookup: CDR1 SQVTM, CDR2 ANQGSEA. The CDR3 totals 13 residues. The CDR3, as DNA: TGCAGCGCCCCCTTTGAAAGGGGAGATACGCAGTATTTT. It specifies CSAPFERGDTQYF.

CDR3 sequence: CASSQDLRGGTGELFF. For the CDR3, the DNA is TGTGCCAGCAGCCAAGATCTTCGGGGCGGCACCGGGGAGCTGTTTTTT. The V and J genes are TRBV4-2 and TRBJ2-2; D may correspond to TRBD1 or TRBD2 (5 bases each). The CDR3 totals 16 residues. Germline values: CDR1 LGHNA, CDR2 YNFKEQ. Trimming cost V 0 bases and J 4 bases, with 12 bases left between them.

This clone was picked up one time. The gene calls are TRBV10-3 and TRBJ2-2; 9 bases match TRBD1. The J segment lost 7 bases and the V segment lost 4 bases, leaving 7 bases of the junction unmatched. Per the germline V gene, CDR1 is ENHRY and CDR2 is SYGVKD. This CDR3 has 15 residues. The CDR3, as DNA: TGTGCCATCAGTGGGGGACAGGGTTTGATCGGGGAGCTGTTTTTT. This translates into CAISGGQGLIGELFF.

The chain joins TRBV5-1 to TRBJ1-2, with no clear D. The CDR3 contains 12 residues. Germline loops: CDR1 SGHRS, CDR2 YFSETQ. V dropped 0 bases and J dropped 3 bases, with 3 bases sitting between them. The CDR3: CASSLEDYGYTF. CDR3 bases: TGCGCCAGCAGCTTGGAAGACTATGGCTACACCTTC.